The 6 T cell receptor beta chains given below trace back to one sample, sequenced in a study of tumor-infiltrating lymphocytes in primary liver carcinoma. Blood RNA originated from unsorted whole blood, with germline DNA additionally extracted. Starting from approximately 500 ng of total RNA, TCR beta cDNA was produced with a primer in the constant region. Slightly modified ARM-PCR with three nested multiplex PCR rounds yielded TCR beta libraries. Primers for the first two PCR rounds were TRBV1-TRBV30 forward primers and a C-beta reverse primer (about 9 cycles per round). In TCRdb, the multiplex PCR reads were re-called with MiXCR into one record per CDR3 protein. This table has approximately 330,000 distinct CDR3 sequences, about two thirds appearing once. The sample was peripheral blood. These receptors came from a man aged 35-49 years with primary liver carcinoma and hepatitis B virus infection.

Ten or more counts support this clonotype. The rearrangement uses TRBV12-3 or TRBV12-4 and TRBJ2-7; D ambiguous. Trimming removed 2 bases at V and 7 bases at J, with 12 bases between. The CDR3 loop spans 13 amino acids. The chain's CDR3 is CASSLNSQGEQYF. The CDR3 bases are TGTGCCAGCAGTTTAAACAGCCAAGGGGAGCAGTACTTC.

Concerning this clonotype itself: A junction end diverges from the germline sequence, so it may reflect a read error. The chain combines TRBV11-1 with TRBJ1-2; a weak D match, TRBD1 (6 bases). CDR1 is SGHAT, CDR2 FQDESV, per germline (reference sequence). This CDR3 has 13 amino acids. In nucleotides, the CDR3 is TGTGCCAGCAACTCACTGGGGGCCTATGCCTACACCTTC. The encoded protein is CASNSLGAYAYTF.

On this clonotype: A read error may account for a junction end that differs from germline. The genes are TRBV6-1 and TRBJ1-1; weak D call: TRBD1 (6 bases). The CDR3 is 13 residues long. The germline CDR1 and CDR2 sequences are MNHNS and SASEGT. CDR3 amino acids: CTSTEGVNTEAFF. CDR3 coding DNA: TGTACCAGCACCGAGGGGGTGAACACTGAAGCTTTCTTT.

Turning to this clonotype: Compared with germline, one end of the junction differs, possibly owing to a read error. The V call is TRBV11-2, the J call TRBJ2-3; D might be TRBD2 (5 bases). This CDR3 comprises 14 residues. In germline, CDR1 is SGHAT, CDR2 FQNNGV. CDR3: CASSFLAGPDTQYF. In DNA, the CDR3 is TGTGCAAGCAGCTTTCTGGCGGGCCCAGATACGCAGTATTTT. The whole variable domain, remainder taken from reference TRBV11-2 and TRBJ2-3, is EAGVAQSPRYKIIEKRQSVAFWCNPISGHATLYWYQQILGQGPKLLIQFQNNGVVDDSQLPKDRFSAERLKGVDSTLKIQPAKLEDSAVYLCASSFLAGPDTQYFGPGTRLTVL.

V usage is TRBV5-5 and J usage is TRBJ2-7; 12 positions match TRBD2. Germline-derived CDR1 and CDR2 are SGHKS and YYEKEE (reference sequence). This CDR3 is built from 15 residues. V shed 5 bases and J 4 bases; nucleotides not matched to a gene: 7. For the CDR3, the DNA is TGTGCCAGCAGGCCAGGACTAGCGGGACTTTACGAGCAGTACTTC. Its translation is CASRPGLAGLYEQYF.

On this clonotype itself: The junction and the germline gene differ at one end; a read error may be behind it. Written as DNA, the CDR3 is TGTGCCATCAGCCCCTCTGACAGGGTTAACGTCACTGAAGCTTTCTTT. Translated: CAISPSDRVNVTEAFF. The chain has TRBV11-2 and TRBJ1-1; TRBD1 agrees at 7 bases. The germline V gene encodes CDR1 SGHAT and CDR2 FQNNGV. This CDR3 is built from 16 residues.